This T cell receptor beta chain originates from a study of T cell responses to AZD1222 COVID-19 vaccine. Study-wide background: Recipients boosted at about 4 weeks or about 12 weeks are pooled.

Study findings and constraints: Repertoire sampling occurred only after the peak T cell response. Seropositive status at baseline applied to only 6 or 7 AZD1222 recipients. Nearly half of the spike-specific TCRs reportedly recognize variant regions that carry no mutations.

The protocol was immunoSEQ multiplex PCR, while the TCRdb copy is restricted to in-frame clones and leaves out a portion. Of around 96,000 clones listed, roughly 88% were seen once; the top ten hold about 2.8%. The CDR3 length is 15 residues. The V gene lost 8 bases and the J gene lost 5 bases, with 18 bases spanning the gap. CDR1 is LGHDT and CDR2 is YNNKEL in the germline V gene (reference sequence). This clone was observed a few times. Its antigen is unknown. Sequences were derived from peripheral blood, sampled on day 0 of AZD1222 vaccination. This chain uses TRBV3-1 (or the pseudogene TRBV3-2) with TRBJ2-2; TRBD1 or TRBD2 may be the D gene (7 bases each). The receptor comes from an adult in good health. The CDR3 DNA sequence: TGTGCCAGCGGAACGGGCCAGGGGGGGACCGGGGAGCTGTTTTTT. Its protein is CASGTGQGGTGELFF.